These 6 T cell receptor beta chains came from one sample sequenced in a study of CD4+ T cells in melanoma. Data came from immunoSEQ multiplex PCR; TCRdb stores just in-frame clones and leaves some out. This sample yields fewer than 55,000 clones, of which 75% to 90% are seen a single time; approximately 10% belongs to the top ten. Sequenced input: peripheral blood. Source of these receptors: a human donor with melanoma.

The chain employs TRBV5-1 and TRBJ2-3, with no clear D. The CDR3 sequence is 16 residues long. Trimming stripped 5 bases from V and 0 bases from J, with 16 bases between. Germline CDR1 is SGHRS and CDR2 is YFSETQ. The CDR3 DNA follows: TGCGCCAGCAGATCCCAACCGCTTTCTAGCACAGATACGCAGTATTTT. This encodes CASRSQPLSSTDTQYF.

The V call is TRBV11-1, the J call TRBJ1-1, with TRBD1 matching over 7 bases. Germline loops: CDR1 SGHAT, CDR2 FQDESV (reference sequence). The trim removed 3 bases at V and 9 bases at J, leaving 13 bases unmatched. CDR3 size: 15 residues. CDR3 in amino acids: CASSFGQAPLLQAFF. CDR3 nucleotide sequence: TGTGCCAGCAGCTTTGGACAGGCGCCACTACTTCAAGCTTTCTTT. The variable domain in full, completed from reference TRBV11-1 and TRBJ1-1, reads EAEVAQSPRYKITEKSQAVAFWCDPISGHATLYWYRQILGQGPELLVQFQDESVVDDSQLPKDRFSAERLKGVDSTLKIQPAELGDSAMYLCASSFGQAPLLQAFFGQGTRLTVV.

The CDR3 nucleotides read TGTGCCAGCAGCCAGCCGGACGGTGGAAACACCATATATTTT. Translated: CASSQPDGGNTIYF. The J gene is TRBJ1-3, the V gene TRBV4-2; D is unresolved. The germline gives CDR1 LGHNA, CDR2 YNFKEQ. This CDR3 region has 14 residues. The ends were cut back, 3 bases at V and 3 bases at J, with 9 bases in the middle.

This chain links TRBV7-3 with TRBJ2-1, with TRBD2 identical over 10 bases. Trimming took 2 bases from V and 9 from J; bases not matched to a gene: 7. The CDR3 length is 15 residues. Germline V gene data show CDR1 as SGHTA and CDR2 as FQGTGA. CDR3 sequence reads: CASSLRLAGAGEQFF. CDR3 coding DNA: TGTGCCAGCAGCTTACGGCTAGCGGGGGCGGGTGAGCAGTTCTTC.

The chain links TRBV29-1 to TRBJ1-1; D is uncertain. Trimming removed 4 bases at V and 3 bases at J, with 9 bases between. CDR3 length equals 12 residues. Germline V gene lookup returns CDR1 SQVTM and CDR2 ANQGSEA. The CDR3 nucleotides are TGCAGCGTTGTTGGGTTGGACACTGAAGCTTTCTTT. Translating it yields CSVVGLDTEAFF.

V gene TRBV5-1 combines with J gene TRBJ1-3; D remains unclear. The germline gives CDR1 SGHRS, CDR2 YFSETQ. This CDR3 contains 16 residues. With 0 bases removed from V and 4 bases from J, the gap between germline ends came to 14 bases. The CDR3 nucleotides read TGCGCCAGCAGCTTGGAAGAAGGCCTCGGAGGAAACACCATATATTTT. Its translation is CASSLEEGLGGNTIYF.